A single TCR beta chain is shown here with its context. The antigen is unknown. This specimen comes from a study of cytomegalovirus exposure and HLA in healthy donors. Findings and limits, study-wide: The study labeled more than 150 TCR beta chains cytomegalovirus-associated. More clonal expansion characterized HLA-associated TCR beta chains than equally common others in a later analysis.

With V trimmed by 6 bases and J by 6 bases, 6 bases remained unmatched. Germline values: CDR1 ENHRY, CDR2 SYGVKD. The CDR3 spans 14 residues. The primer mix had 60 Vbeta and 13 Jbeta primers. The table came from immunoSEQ multiplex PCR; TCRdb's copy has only in-frame clones and leaves some out. The table lists roughly 190,000 clones. This sequence was found in a woman aged 18-30 years in good health and CMV-seropositive. The chain combines TRBV10-3 with TRBJ2-5; 11 bases align to TRBD1. Sequences were obtained from PBMCs. CDR3 coding DNA: TGTGCCATCAGATCGGACAGGGGGCATCAGACCCAGTACTTC. Protein: CAIRSDRGHQTQYF.